The table lists the clone carrying this T cell receptor (beta chain) with a few counts. The target antigen is unknown. Patients aged 18 to 65 had newly diagnosed hyperthyroidism lasting under 2 months. Exclusion criteria comprised uncontrolled infection, other autoimmune disease, pregnancy or lactation. This record belongs to a study of T cells in Graves' hyperthyroidism and ophthalmopathy. Notes on the study in general: Ophthalmopathy, which appeared later, was predicted by the model a median around 6.9 months before onset. A 13 V-J model separated ophthalmopathy from stable hyperthyroidism.

The CDR3 totals 14 residues. Per germline, CDR1 SEHNR and CDR2 FQNEAQ (reference sequence). With 5 bases removed from V and 3 bases from J, the gap between germline ends came to 11 bases. Authors of the study amplified TCR beta CDR3 regions from RNA transcripts. Using the HTBI primer set, a first-round RT-PCR was run on the TCR CDR3. In TCRdb, the multiplex PCR reads were re-called with MiXCR into one record per CDR3 protein. The sample yields hundreds of thousands of distinct CDR3 sequences, around 46% seen once. The sample taken for sequencing was peripheral blood or thyroid tissue (not recorded which). The V call is TRBV7-9, the J call TRBJ1-5; D unclear. The receptor was derived from a woman aged 18-29 years with Graves' hyperthyroidism. In DNA, the CDR3 is TGTGCCAGCAGCCAAGTGGGCAACAATCAGCCCCAGCATTTT. Its protein product is CASSQVGNNQPQHF. Drawing the rest from reference TRBV7-9 and TRBJ1-5, the complete variable domain is DTGVSQNPRHKITKRGQNVTFRCDPISEHNRLYWYRQTLGQGPEFLTYFQNEAQLEKSRLLSDRFSAERPKGSFSTLEIQRTEQGDSAMYLCASSQVGNNQPQHFGDGTRLSIL.